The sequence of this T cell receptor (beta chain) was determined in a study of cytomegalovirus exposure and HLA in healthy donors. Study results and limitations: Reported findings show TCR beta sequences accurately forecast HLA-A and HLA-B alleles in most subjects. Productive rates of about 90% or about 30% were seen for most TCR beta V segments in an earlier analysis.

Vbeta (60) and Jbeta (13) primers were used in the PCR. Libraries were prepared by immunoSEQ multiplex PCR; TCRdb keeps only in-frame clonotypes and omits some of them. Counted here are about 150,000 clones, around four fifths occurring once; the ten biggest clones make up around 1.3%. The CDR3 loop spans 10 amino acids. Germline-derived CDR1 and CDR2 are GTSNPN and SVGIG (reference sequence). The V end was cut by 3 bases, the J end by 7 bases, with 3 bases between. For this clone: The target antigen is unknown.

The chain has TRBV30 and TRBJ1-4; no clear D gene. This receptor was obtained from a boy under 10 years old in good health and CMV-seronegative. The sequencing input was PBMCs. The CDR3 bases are TGTGCCTGGAGCGGTGAAAAACTGTTTTTT. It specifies CAWSGEKLFF.